These 26 T cell receptor beta chains were sequenced from one sample in a study of T cell responses to AZD1222 COVID-19 vaccine (dated by TCRdb to the early 2020s). Library generation was performed with the immunoSEQ multiplex PCR assay. TCRdb carries this immuneACCESS record with in-frame sequences only. Its versions omit some clonotypes, under half of them owing to an unresolved V gene in the studies checked, with the rest unexplained. A total of about 78,000 clones appear in this sample, approximately 90% of them only once. The top ten clones comprise around 3.4% of the sample. In the paper's terms, the time point label means: about 28 days (+/-7) after the second vaccine dose. The material sequenced was peripheral blood, taken 28 days after the second AZD1222 dose. The source is an adult who received the AZD1222 COVID-19 vaccine.

This clone has a handful of counts. This chain connects TRBV4-2 to TRBJ2-4; 8 bases are a match to TRBD2. The CDR3 has 16 amino acids. Germline V gene sequence: CDR1 LGHNA, CDR2 YNFKEQ. Trimming removed 1 base from V and 1 base from J; junction bases left unmatched: 3. The DNA of the CDR3 is TGTGCCAGCAGCCAAGCGGGGGGGTTGGCCAAAAACATTCAGTACTTC. This gives the protein CASSQAGGLAKNIQYF.

The chain employs TRBV6-1 and TRBJ2-5, with D uncertain. This CDR3 region has 12 residues. Germline V gene lookup returns CDR1 MNHNS and CDR2 SASEGT. V gave up 3 bases and J gave up 4 bases, with 6 bases separating them. This chain's CDR3 is CASSDPGETQYF. CDR3 coding DNA: TGTGCCAGCAGTGACCCAGGAGAGACCCAGTACTTC.

This clone turned up a few times. V and J are TRBV4-1 and TRBJ2-1; D uncertain. Germline assignment: CDR1 MGHRA and CDR2 YSYEKL. This CDR3 is 13 amino acids long. The ends were cut back, 7 bases at V and 7 bases at J, with 14 bases in the middle. The CDR3 DNA follows: TGCGCCAGCACTACCGAGGCCAAAAATGAGCAGTTCTTC. This encodes CASTTEAKNEQFF.

The rearrangement uses TRBV18 and TRBJ1-1, with TRBD1 as a possible D gene (5 bases). V shed 4 bases and J shed 0 bases, with 9 bases lying between them. Germline V gene data show CDR1 as KGHSH and CDR2 as LQKENI. The CDR3 covers 14 residues. The CDR3, as DNA: TGTGCCAGCTCACGGCTGGGGGTGAACACTGAAGCTTTCTTT. Its translation is CASSRLGVNTEAFF.

The V call is TRBV5-8, the J call TRBJ2-7; tentatively, D is TRBD1 or TRBD2 (5 bases each). V lost 5 bases and J lost 1, with 7 bases in between. The CDR3 has 12 residues. Germline V CDR1 and CDR2: SGHTS, YDEGEE. In nucleotides, the CDR3 is TGTGCCAGCAGGGGGGTTTCCTACGAGCAGTACTTC. Its translation: CASRGVSYEQYF.

This chain links TRBV12-3 or TRBV12-4 with TRBJ2-7; no clear D. The CDR3 has 13 amino acids. With 2 bases removed from V and 5 bases from J, the gap between germline ends came to 10 bases. The CDR3 protein is CASSLLDSHEQYF. CDR3 DNA sequence: TGTGCCAGCAGTTTATTAGATAGCCACGAGCAGTACTTC.

This rearrangement joins TRBV11-2 to TRBJ2-7; TRBD2 aligns across 9 bases. With 5 bases clipped from V and 5 bases from J, the junction kept 7 bases outside the gene matches. Germline loops: CDR1 SGHAT, CDR2 FQNNGV. The CDR3 runs to 14 residues. CDR3 sequence: CASSQGLASDEQYF. CDR3 nucleotides: TGTGCCAGCAGCCAAGGACTAGCGTCCGACGAGCAGTACTTC. The full variable domain, rest sourced from reference TRBV11-2 and TRBJ2-7, is EAGVAQSPRYKIIEKRQSVAFWCNPISGHATLYWYQQILGQGPKLLIQFQNNGVVDDSQLPKDRFSAERLKGVDSTLKIQPAKLEDSAVYLCASSQGLASDEQYFGPGTRLTVT.

The rearrangement uses TRBV6-2 or TRBV6-3 and TRBJ2-7, with 14 bases lining up with TRBD2. The length of the CDR3 is 21 residues. From germline, CDR1 is MNHEY and CDR2 SVGEGT. V shed 4 bases and J 0 bases; nucleotides not matched to a gene: 17. CDR3 sequence (DNA): TGTGCCAGCAGTTTTGTTGCCCCGGGACTAGCGGGAGTTGGGCCCTCCTACGAGCAGTACTTC. Its translation is CASSFVAPGLAGVGPSYEQYF.

The rearrangement uses TRBV12-3 or TRBV12-4 and TRBJ2-7, with D perhaps matching TRBD1 (5 bases). This CDR3 is built from 13 residues. V dropped 3 bases and J dropped 3 bases, with 9 bases sitting between them. This CDR3 is CASSFQGFYEQYF. CDR3 DNA: TGTGCCAGCAGTTTCCAGGGATTCTACGAGCAGTACTTC.

The chain employs TRBV5-1 and TRBJ1-4; 9 bases agree with TRBD1. Germline V gene lookup returns CDR1 SGHRS and CDR2 YFSETQ. This CDR3 is built from 15 residues. The junction had 6 bases not matched to a gene; V was cut back by 4 bases and J by 5 bases. In DNA, the CDR3 is TGCGCCAGCAGCGCAACCGGGACAGGGAATGAAAAACTGTTTTTT. Its protein is CASSATGTGNEKLFF. Supplemented by reference TRBV5-1 and TRBJ1-4, the full variable domain reads KAGVTQTPRYLIKTRGQQVTLSCSPISGHRSVSWYQQTPGQGLQFLFEYFSETQRNKGNFPGRFSGRQFSNSRSEMNVSTLELGDSALYLCASSATGTGNEKLFFGSGTQLSVL.

The count of this clone is one. The CDR3 loop is CASSLDYSMVYGYTF. The CDR3, as DNA: TGCGCCAGCAGCTTGGATTACAGCATGGTCTATGGCTACACCTTC. This chain connects TRBV5-1 to TRBJ1-2; D is unclear. Germline lookup yields CDR1 SGHRS and CDR2 YFSETQ. The length of the CDR3 is 15 residues. Trimming took off 0 bases at V and 4 bases at J, with 13 bases between the two ends.

The DNA of the CDR3 is TGTGCCAGCAGCCCCCGGGACGTAGAGCTGGCGATTCAGTACTTC. Translating it yields CASSPRDVELAIQYF. The chain uses TRBV11-1 and TRBJ2-4; possibly TRBD1 or TRBD2 for D (5 bases each). CDR3 length: 15 residues. The V and J ends lost 5 bases and 10 bases respectively, with 21 bases between them. Germline V gene data show CDR1 as SGHAT and CDR2 as FQDESV (reference sequence).

The chain links TRBV11-1 to TRBJ1-1; no firm D call. Germline CDR1 SGHAT, CDR2 FQDESV (reference sequence). V was trimmed by 1 base and J by 4 bases, leaving 7 bases between them. This CDR3 has 13 amino acids. The CDR3, as DNA: TGTGCCAGCAGCTTAGGCCAGCTCACTGAAGCTTTCTTT. Translating gives CASSLGQLTEAFF. Variable domain in full (rest from reference TRBV11-1 and TRBJ1-1): EAEVAQSPRYKITEKSQAVAFWCDPISGHATLYWYRQILGQGPELLVQFQDESVVDDSQLPKDRFSAERLKGVDSTLKIQPAELGDSAMYLCASSLGQLTEAFFGQGTRLTVV.

The chain employs TRBV19 and TRBJ1-2, with D tentatively TRBD1 (5 bases). The CDR3 contains 14 residues. The V and J ends lost 7 bases and 4 bases respectively, with 16 bases between them. The germline V gene has CDR1 LNHDA and CDR2 SQIVND (reference sequence). CDR3 sequence (DNA): TGTGCCAGTATCCCGGGGGACCGTCTCTATGGCTACACCTTC. Its translation is CASIPGDRLYGYTF.

V gene TRBV7-8 combines with J gene TRBJ1-6; weak D call: TRBD1 (5 bases). Germline CDR1 is SGHVS and CDR2 is FQNEAQ. The CDR3 length is 15 residues. Trimming left V 8 bases short and J 10 bases short, with 21 bases between. The CDR3 reads CASGERRDPRSPLHF. The CDR3, as DNA: TGTGCCAGCGGAGAAAGGAGGGACCCGCGGTCACCCCTCCACTTT.

The chain is built from TRBV10-3 and TRBJ1-1, with D unclear. V lost 6 bases, J lost 6 bases, and 11 bases lay in between. Per germline, CDR1 ENHRY and CDR2 SYGVKD. The CDR3 is 12 residues long. CDR3 region: CAISYDTSEAFF. CDR3 DNA sequence: TGTGCCATCAGCTACGACACTTCTGAAGCTTTCTTT.

V usage is TRBV29-1 and J usage is TRBJ2-7, with no clear D. V gave up 4 bases and J gave up 5 bases, with 9 bases separating them. Looked up from germline, CDR1 is SQVTM and CDR2 is ANQGSEA. The length of the CDR3 is 11 residues. DNA for the CDR3: TGCAGCGTTGCGCCTGGAAACGAGCAGTACTTC. Translating it yields CSVAPGNEQYF.

The chain combines TRBV20-1 with TRBJ2-7, with a tentative D call TRBD1 (7 bases). This CDR3 has 10 amino acids. Germline V lookup: CDR1 DFQATT, CDR2 SNEGSKA (reference sequence). The ends were cut back, 2 bases at V and 9 bases at J, with 8 bases in the middle. CDR3 residues: CSARQGGQYF. The DNA of the CDR3 is TGCAGTGCTAGACAGGGGGGGCAGTACTTC.

V and J are TRBV5-1 and TRBJ1-1, with D hard to call. This CDR3 has 13 amino acids. Trimming stripped 0 bases from V and 5 bases from J, with 8 bases between. Germline CDR1 is SGHRS and CDR2 is YFSETQ. Here the CDR3 DNA reads TGCGCCAGCAGCTTGGCGGGCGTGACTGAAGCTTTCTTT. Translation gives CASSLAGVTEAFF.

The chain recombines TRBV3-1 (or the pseudogene TRBV3-2) with TRBJ1-2; D is possibly TRBD1 (5 bases). Germline V lookup: CDR1 LGHDT, CDR2 YNNKEL (reference sequence). This CDR3 has 13 residues. The V gene lost 1 base and the J gene lost 8 bases, with 11 bases spanning the gap. The CDR3 sequence is CASSQGGVEGYTF. In nucleotides, the CDR3 is TGTGCCAGCAGCCAAGGGGGGGTCGAAGGCTACACCTTC.

V and J are TRBV7-2 and TRBJ1-6; D is possibly TRBD1 (6 bases). The V gene lost 3 bases and the J gene lost 5 bases, with 11 bases spanning the gap. Germline loops: CDR1 SGHTA, CDR2 FQGNSA. The CDR3 covers 15 residues. The CDR3 here is CASSFLRGDNSPLHF. The CDR3 nucleotides read TGTGCCAGCAGCTTTTTAAGGGGGGATAATTCACCCCTCCACTTT.

To note about this clone: Other nucleotide sequences in the sample specify the same CDR3. The V and J genes are TRBV11-2 and TRBJ2-3; no clear D. The V end was cut by 5 bases, the J end by 6 bases, with 9 bases between. Looked up from germline, CDR1 is SGHAT and CDR2 is FQNNGV. This CDR3 is built from 12 residues. CDR3 in amino acids: CASSLSEDTQYF. CDR3 coding DNA: TGTGCCAGCAGCCTTTCGGAGGATACGCAGTATTTT.

This chain links TRBV3-1 (or the pseudogene TRBV3-2) with TRBJ2-1; D is possibly TRBD2 (5 bases). Trimming stripped 0 bases from V and 6 bases from J, with 12 bases between. Germline lookup yields CDR1 LGHDT and CDR2 YNNKEL (reference sequence). CDR3 size: 15 residues. The CDR3 loop reads CASSQDTTSSNEQFF. The CDR3 nucleotides read TGTGCCAGCAGCCAAGATACTACTAGTTCCAATGAGCAGTTCTTC.

The rearrangement links TRBV19 to TRBJ1-4; no definite D call. In germline, CDR1 is LNHDA, CDR2 SQIVND (reference sequence). V gave up 1 base and J gave up 2 bases, with 17 bases separating them. The CDR3 contains 18 residues. This CDR3 reads CASSIALPGPFTNEKLFF. In nucleotides, the CDR3 is TGTGCCAGTAGTATAGCCCTTCCCGGACCGTTCACTAATGAAAAACTGTTTTTT.

The genes are TRBV7-8 and TRBJ1-2; D may be TRBD1 (5 bases). Germline lookup yields CDR1 SGHVS and CDR2 FQNEAQ. V was trimmed by 5 bases and J by 0 bases, leaving 16 bases between them. The CDR3 spans 16 residues. The CDR3 DNA is TGTGCCAGCAGCCTAACCGGGACGGTTACTAACTATGGCTACACCTTC. Translating gives CASSLTGTVTNYGYTF.

The V gene is TRBV29-1, the J gene TRBJ2-3, with 9 positions matching TRBD2. From germline, CDR1 is SQVTM and CDR2 ANQGSEA. The CDR3 spans 12 residues. Trimming at V came to 7 bases and at J to 1 base, leaving 0 bases not matched to a gene. This chain's CDR3 is CSERGGTDTQYF. DNA of the CDR3: TGCAGCGAGCGGGGGGGCACAGATACGCAGTATTTT.